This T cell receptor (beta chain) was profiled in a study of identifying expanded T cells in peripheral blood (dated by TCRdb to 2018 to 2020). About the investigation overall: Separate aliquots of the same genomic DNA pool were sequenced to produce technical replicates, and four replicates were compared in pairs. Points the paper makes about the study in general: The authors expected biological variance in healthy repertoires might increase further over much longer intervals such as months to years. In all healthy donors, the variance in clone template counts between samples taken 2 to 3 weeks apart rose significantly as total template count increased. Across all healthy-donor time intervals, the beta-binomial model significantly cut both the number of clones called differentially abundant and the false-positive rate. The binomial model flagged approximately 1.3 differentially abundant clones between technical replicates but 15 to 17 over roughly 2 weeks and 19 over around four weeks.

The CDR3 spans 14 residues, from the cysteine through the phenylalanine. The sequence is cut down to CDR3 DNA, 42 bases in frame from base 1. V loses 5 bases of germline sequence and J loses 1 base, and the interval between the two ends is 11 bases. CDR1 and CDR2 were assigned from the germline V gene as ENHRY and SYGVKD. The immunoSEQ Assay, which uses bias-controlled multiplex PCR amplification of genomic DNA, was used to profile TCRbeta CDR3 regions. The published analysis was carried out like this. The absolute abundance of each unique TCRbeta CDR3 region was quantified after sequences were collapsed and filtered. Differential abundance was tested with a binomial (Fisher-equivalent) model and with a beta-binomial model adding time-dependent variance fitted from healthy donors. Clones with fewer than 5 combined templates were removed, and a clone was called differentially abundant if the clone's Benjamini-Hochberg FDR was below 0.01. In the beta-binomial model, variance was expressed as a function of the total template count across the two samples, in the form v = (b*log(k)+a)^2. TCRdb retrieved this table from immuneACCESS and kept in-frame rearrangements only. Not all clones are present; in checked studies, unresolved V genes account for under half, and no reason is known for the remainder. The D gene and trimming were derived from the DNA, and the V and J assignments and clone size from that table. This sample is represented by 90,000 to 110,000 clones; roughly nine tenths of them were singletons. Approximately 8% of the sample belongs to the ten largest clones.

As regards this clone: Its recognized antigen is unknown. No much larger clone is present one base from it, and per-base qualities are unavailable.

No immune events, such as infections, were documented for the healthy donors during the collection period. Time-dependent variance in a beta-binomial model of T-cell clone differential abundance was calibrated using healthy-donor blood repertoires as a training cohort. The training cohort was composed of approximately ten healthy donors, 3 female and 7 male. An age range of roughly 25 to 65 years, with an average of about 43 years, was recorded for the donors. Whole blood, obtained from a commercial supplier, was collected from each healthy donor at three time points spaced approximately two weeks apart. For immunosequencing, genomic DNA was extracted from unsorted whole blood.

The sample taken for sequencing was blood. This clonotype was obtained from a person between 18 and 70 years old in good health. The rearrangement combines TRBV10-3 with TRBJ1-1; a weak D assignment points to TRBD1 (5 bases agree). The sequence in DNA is TGTGCCATCAGTCCGGGACTGGGGAACACTGAAGCTTTCTTT. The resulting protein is CAISPGLGNTEAFF.